These T cell receptor beta chains were read from a single sample in a study of early T cells in non-severe SARS-CoV-2 infection. Via MiXCR, TCRdb re-called the 5' RACE reads, giving one row per CDR3 protein. This sample has around 77,000 distinct CDR3 sequences, with about 5% found just once. Source: whole blood, taken at baseline. The receptors shown here come from an adult who was a healthcare worker with PCR-confirmed SARS-CoV-2 infection or an uninfected control (not recorded which). The CDR3 runs from the conserved cysteine through the conserved F or W. Each record gives: CDR3 length, V gene, clone size, J gene, D gene, CDR3 protein, CDR3 DNA. The D gene is left open where the match is weak. Size is stated for part of the rows, as once, few or many counts, or as a class when the clone is expanded.

>15|TRBV7-9|many|TRBJ1-2|TRBD1
CASTLSRDSTNGYTF
TGTGCCAGCACGCTTTCCCGGGACAGCACGAATGGCTACACCTTC
>19|TRBV12-3/TRBV12-4|many|TRBJ2-3|TRBD2
CASSELAGGYTINTDTQYF
TGTGCCAGCAGTGAACTAGCGGGAGGATACACGATCAACACAGATACGCAGTATTTT
>16|TRBV12-3/TRBV12-4|.|TRBJ2-1|TRBD2
CASSPPGLAGVNEQFF
TGTGCCAGCAGTCCTCCGGGACTAGCGGGAGTCAATGAGCAGTTCTTC
>14|TRBV3-1|few|TRBJ1-6|.
CASKRGQNNSPLHF
TGTGCCAGCAAGCGGGGGCAGAATAATTCACCCCTCCACTTT
>15|TRBV28|many|TRBJ1-1|.
CASSVSGVIDTEAFF
TGTGCCAGCAGCGTAAGCGGGGTGATTGACACTGAAGCTTTCTTT
>14|TRBV15|few|TRBJ2-3|.
CATSRDLNLDTQYF
TGTGCCACCAGCAGAGACCTTAATTTAGATACGCAGTATTTT
>12|TRBV7-6|many|TRBJ2-1|.
CASSLVGDEQFF
TGTGCCAGCAGCTTAGTTGGGGATGAGCAGTTCTTC
>13|TRBV11-1|.|TRBJ2-7|TRBD1
CASSLTTGNEQYF
TGTGCCAGCAGCCTCACGACAGGGAACGAGCAGTACTTC
>14|TRBV7-9|many|TRBJ2-5|.
CASSLARVSETQYF
TGTGCCAGCAGCTTAGCAAGGGTTTCAGAGACCCAGTACTTC
>14|TRBV20-1|many|TRBJ1-2|TRBD1
CSGTGRTGGYGYTF
TGCAGCGGGACGGGTCGAACAGGGGGCTATGGCTACACCTTC
>17|TRBV7-7|few|TRBJ2-1|TRBD2
CASSPNPSSGRFNEQFF
TGTGCCAGCAGCCCCAATCCGTCTAGCGGGAGATTCAATGAGCAGTTCTTC
>14|TRBV7-2|many|TRBJ1-5|.
CASSFYGSNQPQHF
TGTGCCAGCAGCTTCTACGGGAGCAATCAGCCCCAGCATTTT
>15|TRBV20-1|.|TRBJ2-7|.
CSARDPGADSYEQYF
TGCAGTGCTAGAGATCCTGGGGCGGACTCCTACGAGCAGTACTTC
>14|TRBV20-1|few|TRBJ2-2|.
CSARLPGRTGELFF
TGCAGTGCTAGGTTGCCAGGGCGGACCGGGGAGCTGTTTTTT
>15|TRBV4-1|.|TRBJ1-2|.
CASSQPTGQLYGYTF
TGCGCCAGCAGCCAGCCGACCGGACAGCTCTATGGCTACACCTTC
>16|TRBV5-1|many|TRBJ2-3|TRBD2
CASSQGGRPLTDTQYF
TGCGCCAGCAGCCAGGGAGGGAGACCACTCACAGATACGCAGTATTTT
>10|TRBV29-1|many|TRBJ1-1|.
CSGDGTEAFF
TGCAGCGGAGACGGCACTGAAGCTTTCTTT
>12|TRBV29-1|many|TRBJ1-2|.
CSVEERSYGYTF
TGCAGCGTTGAAGAGAGGAGCTATGGCTACACCTTC